One sample yielded the 15 T cell receptor beta chains listed below, sequenced in a study of blood T cells in healthy people across ages. Through a sample-barcoded 5' primer and a J-beta primer mix, a second PCR was run for roughly 7 to 12 cycles. TCRdb used MiXCR to reprocess the 5' RACE reads, holding one entry per CDR3 protein. The table records about 1 million distinct CDR3 sequences, 20% to 25% of them present only once. The same sample was also studied in work on T cells of mothers and their children.

Sequencing was carried out using blood. These receptors originate from a girl between 2 and 10 years old in good health.

The V and J genes are TRBV29-1 and TRBJ1-4, with 7 bases identical to TRBD1. The germline CDR1 and CDR2 sequences are SQVTM and ANQGSEA. This CDR3 is 14 amino acids long. The J segment lost 6 bases and the V segment lost 5 bases, leaving 9 bases of the junction unmatched. Here the CDR3 reads CSVLQDGTDEKLFF. The CDR3, as DNA: TGCAGCGTTCTTCAAGACGGGACAGATGAAAAACTGTTTTTT.

This clonotype was seen a single time. The gene calls are TRBV9 and TRBJ2-2; the D gene could be TRBD1 or TRBD2 (7 bases each). The germline V gene encodes CDR1 SGDLS and CDR2 YYNGEE. V shed 3 bases and J shed 7 bases, with 19 bases lying between them. The length of the CDR3 is 16 residues. The CDR3 protein is CASSAGGGMVNGELFF. CDR3 sequence (DNA): TGTGCCAGCAGCGCAGGGGGGGGGATGGTGAACGGGGAGCTGTTTTTT.

This clonotype has only a few counts. This chain connects TRBV29-1 to TRBJ2-3, with D maybe TRBD2 (6 bases). With 4 bases removed from V and 3 bases from J, the gap between germline ends came to 14 bases. Germline CDR1 and CDR2: SQVTM and ANQGSEA. CDR3 size: 14 residues. CDR3 nucleotides: TGCAGCGTTGGGGAGACTAGTAATACAGATACGCAGTATTTT. This encodes CSVGETSNTDTQYF.

V and J are TRBV20-1 and TRBJ2-1; no reliable D call. This CDR3 comprises 15 residues. Between the trimmed V and J ends, which lost 0 bases and 2 bases, there was a span of 11 bases. Germline CDR1 is DFQATT and CDR2 is SNEGSKA (reference sequence). The DNA of the CDR3 is TGCAGTGCTAGAGAAGAAATTGCCCCCTACAATGAGCAGTTCTTC. It is translated as CSAREEIAPYNEQFF.

The V gene is TRBV28, the J gene TRBJ1-6; D might be TRBD1 (5 bases). The CDR3 length is 17 residues. Trimming left V 3 bases short and J 0 bases short, with 12 bases between. Germline V gives CDR1 MDHEN, CDR2 SYDVKM. This CDR3 reads CASSFGGTSSYNSPLHF. The CDR3 DNA is TGTGCCAGCAGTTTTGGGGGGACGAGCTCCTATAATTCACCCCTCCACTTT.

The chain joins TRBV6-1 to TRBJ2-5; 7 bases agree with TRBD2. The end of the DNA is better explained by TRBJ2-1, so the J call may be wrong. The CDR3 is 13 residues long. Germline loops: CDR1 MNHNS, CDR2 SASEGT. CDR3: CASSIGTINEQFF. The CDR3 DNA reads TGTGCCAGCAGCATCGGGACTATCAATGAGCAGTTCTTC.

This clonotype has only a few counts. This CDR3 is CASSSPGGTVNYGYTF. CDR3 DNA sequence: TGTGCCAGCAGCTCCCCGGGGGGGACCGTGAACTATGGCTACACCTTC. The rearrangement uses TRBV7-2 and TRBJ1-2; D is perhaps TRBD1 (5 bases). V shed 4 bases and J shed 2 bases, with 17 bases lying between them. The germline CDR1 and CDR2 sequences are SGHTA and FQGNSA. The CDR3 is 16 residues long. The whole variable domain, remainder taken from reference TRBV7-2 and TRBJ1-2, is GAGVSQSPSNKVTEKGKDVELRCDPISGHTALYWYRQSLGQGLEFLIYFQGNSAPDKSGLPSDRFSAERTGGSVSTLTIQRTQQEDSAVYLCASSSPGGTVNYGYTFGSGTRLTVV.

The sample holds a few counts of this clonotype. V is TRBV3-1 and J is TRBJ2-5; D gene ambiguous. The end of the DNA aligns better with TRBJ2-7, so the J call may be wrong. The CDR3 runs 14 residues. The germline gives CDR1 LGHDT, CDR2 YNNKEL (reference sequence). The CDR3 DNA sequence: TGTGCCAGCAGCCAACGACTGAGCTCCTACGAGCAGTACTTC. Encoded protein: CASSQRLSSYEQYF.

The chain uses TRBV7-9 and TRBJ2-1, with 7 nucleotides matching TRBD1. The CDR3 runs 12 residues. After removal of 11 bases from V and 8 bases from J, the junction contained 9 bases not matched to a gene. CDR1 is SEHNR, CDR2 FQNEAQ, per germline (reference sequence). CDR3: CADYRGIDEQFF. CDR3 bases: TGTGCCGATTACAGGGGAATCGATGAGCAGTTCTTC.

This clonotype was observed a few times. Compared with germline, one end of the junction differs, possibly owing to a read error. The genes are TRBV5-1 and TRBJ1-1, with a possible D match to TRBD1 (6 bases). Germline CDR1 SGHRS, CDR2 YFSETQ. The CDR3 covers 12 residues. The CDR3: CASSFEGAEAFF. The CDR3, as DNA: TGTGCCAGCAGTTTTGAGGGGGCTGAAGCTTTCTTT.

The chain uses TRBV4-3 and TRBJ2-5; D is undetermined. V lost 1 base to trimming and J lost 2 bases, with 8 bases between them. CDR1 is LGHNA and CDR2 is YSLEER in the germline V gene. CDR3 length: 14 amino acids. The CDR3 spells CASSQGNTQETQYF. The CDR3 nucleotides are TGCGCCAGCAGCCAAGGGAATACTCAAGAGACCCAGTACTTC.

CDR3 residues: CASSYGRGRDEQYF. As DNA, the CDR3 is TGTGCCAGCAGCTATGGGCGGGGGCGGGACGAGCAGTACTTC. The genes are TRBV7-2 and TRBJ2-7; maybe TRBD2 (7 bases). In germline, CDR1 is SGHTA, CDR2 FQGNSA. The CDR3 is made up of 14 amino acids. The V gene lost 4 bases and the J gene lost 5 bases, with 15 bases spanning the gap.

CDR3 nucleotides: TGTGCCATCTCCCCCGCAGACGATCAGCCCCAGCATTTT. It translates to CAISPADDQPQHF. The chain recombines TRBV10-3 with TRBJ1-5; D gene uncertain. This CDR3 is 13 amino acids long. Germline V gives CDR1 ENHRY, CDR2 SYGVKD. V gave up 8 bases and J gave up 5 bases, with 13 bases separating them.

This clonotype was counted many times. V is TRBV6-5 and J is TRBJ2-5; tentatively, D is TRBD1 (5 bases). The J call is uncertain, as TRBJ2-7 better fits the DNA end. Germline CDR1 and CDR2: MNHEY and SVGAGI. There are 11 residues in the CDR3. The CDR3 is CASTRGDEQYF. The CDR3 nucleotides are TGTGCCAGCACTAGGGGCGACGAGCAGTACTTC.

There are a few counts of this clonotype. The chain uses TRBV2 and TRBJ2-1, with 7 bases fitting TRBD2. The CDR3 loop spans 13 amino acids. Looked up from germline, CDR1 is SNHLY and CDR2 is FYNNEI. V lost 6 bases, J lost 11 bases, and 10 bases stayed unmatched. Here the CDR3 reads CASRGFSGWQQFF. CDR3 in DNA: TGTGCCAGCAGGGGATTTAGCGGGTGGCAGCAGTTCTTC.